The 13 T cell receptor beta chains reported below all come from one sample, sequenced in a study of CD8 T cells in Susac syndrome. Reverse transcription used roughly 0.45 to 1 ug RNA and random hexamers. MiXCR, applied by TCRdb to the immunoSEQ multiplex PCR reads, yields one record per CDR3 protein. This sample carries roughly 200,000 distinct CDR3 sequences, under 95% of them seen once, and the ten largest clones take over 0.095%. The sequenced material came from CD4+ T cells from PBMCs. The source of these receptors is a human donor with Susac syndrome.

The chain links TRBV24-1 to TRBJ2-1; D is unresolved. Germline CDR1 KGHDR, CDR2 SFDVKD. Trimming took off 3 bases at V and 5 bases at J, with 10 bases between the two ends. The CDR3 is 14 amino acids. The CDR3 DNA is TGTGCCACCAGTGATCCCGGACGGGACAATGAGCAGTTCTTC. Translated, it gives CATSDPGRDNEQFF.

The V call is TRBV5-1, the J call TRBJ2-3, with TRBD2 matching 8 bases. J gave up 3 bases and V 0 bases, and 3 bases lay outside the gene matches. This CDR3 has 15 residues. Germline V gives CDR1 SGHRS, CDR2 YFSETQ. The CDR3 DNA sequence: TGCGCCAGCAGCTTGGACGGGGGGGCAACAGATACGCAGTATTTT. Translated, it gives CASSLDGGATDTQYF.

A few counts support this clonotype. This CDR3 is CASSQGPTDTQYF. The CDR3 nucleotides are TGTGCCAGCAGCCAAGGCCCCACAGATACGCAGTATTTT. The V gene is TRBV4-2, the J gene TRBJ2-3; D gene unclear. Germline V gene data show CDR1 as LGHNA and CDR2 as YNFKEQ. Trimming removed 1 base from V and 2 bases from J, with 4 bases in between. CDR3 length: 13 residues.

This chain uses TRBV4-3 with TRBJ1-2, with 7 bases fitting TRBD1. The CDR3 is made up of 14 amino acids. Losses at the gene ends were 0 bases for V and 10 bases for J; bases not matched to a gene: 8. Germline CDR1 and CDR2: LGHNA and YSLEER. CDR3 protein: CASSQDSGDSVYTF. The CDR3 DNA sequence: TGCGCCAGCAGCCAAGATTCTGGGGACAGCGTCTACACCTTC.

This clonotype was recorded once. The V gene is TRBV5-4, the J gene TRBJ1-1; tentative D call: TRBD1 (5 bases). With 2 bases removed from V and 6 bases from J, the gap between germline ends came to 11 bases. Germline-derived CDR1 and CDR2 are SGHNT and YYREEE (reference sequence). The CDR3 covers 13 residues. The CDR3 region has the DNA TGTGCCAGCAGCTTTAAAGGGGACGCTGAAGCTTTCTTT. Translation: CASSFKGDAEAFF.

The chain couples TRBV5-4 to TRBJ1-2; D may be TRBD1 (6 bases). Germline values: CDR1 SGHNT, CDR2 YYREEE (reference sequence). The V end was cut by 3 bases, the J end by 6 bases, with 18 bases between. The CDR3 sequence is 15 residues long. The CDR3 region has the DNA TGTGCCAGCAGCTCAAGAGACAGGTTTAGTGATGGCTACACCTTC. Protein: CASSSRDRFSDGYTF.

The genes are TRBV30 and TRBJ2-7; either TRBD1 or TRBD2 may fit D (7 bases each). CDR3 length equals 15 residues. V was trimmed by 1 base and J by 1 base, leaving 14 bases between them. Germline V gene lookup returns CDR1 GTSNPN and CDR2 SVGIG (reference sequence). The CDR3: CAWSGLRGGSYEQYF. CDR3 bases: TGTGCCTGGAGTGGCCTCAGGGGGGGGTCCTACGAGCAGTACTTC.

V usage is TRBV6-5 and J usage is TRBJ2-3; D is undetermined. The CDR3 spans 12 residues. Trimming pared 2 bases from V and 6 bases from J, leaving 6 bases between. In germline, CDR1 is MNHEY, CDR2 SVGAGI. For the CDR3, the DNA is TGTGCCAGCAGTTACGAGATGGATACGCAGTATTTT. Protein: CASSYEMDTQYF.

This sequence joins TRBV10-3 and TRBJ2-7; perhaps D is TRBD1 or TRBD2 (5 bases each). CDR1 and CDR2 from the germline V gene are ENHRY and SYGVKD. The CDR3 covers 14 residues. V was cut by 6 bases and J by 4 bases, with 16 bases left in between. The CDR3 nucleotides are TGTGCCATCAGACCCGGGACGTCGGCTTACGAGCAGTACTTC. Translated, it gives CAIRPGTSAYEQYF.

The chain has TRBV24-1 and TRBJ2-1; TRBD1 matches at 10 bases. The CDR3 loop spans 16 amino acids. After removal of 4 bases from V and 10 bases from J, the junction contained 12 bases not matched to a gene. Germline V lookup: CDR1 KGHDR, CDR2 SFDVKD. CDR3 DNA: TGTGCCACCAGTGACCCCCGGGACAGGGGAAAGGACGAGCAGTTCTTC. Protein sequence: CATSDPRDRGKDEQFF.

The J gene is TRBJ2-7, the V gene TRBV7-8, with unresolved D. Germline V gene lookup returns CDR1 SGHVS and CDR2 FQNEAQ. Trimming cost V 7 bases and J 7 bases, with 14 bases left between them. The CDR3 covers 12 residues. The CDR3 reads CASTRYIREQYF. The CDR3 DNA reads TGTGCCAGCACACGTTATATTCGGGAGCAGTACTTC.

The genes are TRBV2 and TRBJ1-6; unclear D gene. Germline V gene sequence: CDR1 SNHLY, CDR2 FYNNEI. The CDR3 loop spans 15 amino acids. The germline V and J ends were trimmed by 3 bases and 5 bases, with 11 bases remaining between them. The CDR3 DNA is TGTGCCAGCAGTGATTCTGGGATAGATAATTCACCCCTCCACTTT. This gives the protein CASSDSGIDNSPLHF.

The rearrangement joins TRBV20-1 to TRBJ2-3; TRBD1 aligns across 8 bases. After removal of 6 bases from V and 0 bases from J, the junction contained 14 bases not matched to a gene. The CDR3 length is 17 residues. The germline gives CDR1 DFQATT, CDR2 SNEGSKA (reference sequence). CDR3 residues: CSALGNRGVPSTDTQYF. Written as DNA, the CDR3 is TGCAGTGCCCTCGGGAACAGGGGGGTCCCTAGCACAGATACGCAGTATTTT.